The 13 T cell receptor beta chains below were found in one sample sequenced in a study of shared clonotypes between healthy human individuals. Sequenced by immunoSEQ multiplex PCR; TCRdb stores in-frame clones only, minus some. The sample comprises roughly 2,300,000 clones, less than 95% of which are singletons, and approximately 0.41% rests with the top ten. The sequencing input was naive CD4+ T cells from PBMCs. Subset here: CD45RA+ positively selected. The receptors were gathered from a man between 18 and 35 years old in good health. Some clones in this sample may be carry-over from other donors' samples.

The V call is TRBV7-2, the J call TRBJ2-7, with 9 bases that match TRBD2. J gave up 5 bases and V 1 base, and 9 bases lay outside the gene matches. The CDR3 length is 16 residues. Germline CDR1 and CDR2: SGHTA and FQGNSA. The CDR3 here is CASSLGLGVAGDEQYF. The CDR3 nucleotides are TGTGCCAGCAGCTTAGGGCTAGGGGTAGCGGGAGACGAGCAGTACTTC.

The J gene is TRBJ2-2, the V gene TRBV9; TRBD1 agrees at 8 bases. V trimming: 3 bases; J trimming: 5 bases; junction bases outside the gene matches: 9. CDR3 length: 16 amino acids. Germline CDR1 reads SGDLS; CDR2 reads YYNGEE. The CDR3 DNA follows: TGTGCCAGCAGCGGGGGAGGACAGGGAAGGACCGGGGAGCTGTTTTTT. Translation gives CASSGGGQGRTGELFF.

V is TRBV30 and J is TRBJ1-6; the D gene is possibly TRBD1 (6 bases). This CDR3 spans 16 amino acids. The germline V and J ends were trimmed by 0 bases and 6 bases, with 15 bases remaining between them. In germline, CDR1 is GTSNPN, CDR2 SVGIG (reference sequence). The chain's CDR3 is CAWSVRAGVGNSPLHF. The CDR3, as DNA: TGTGCCTGGAGTGTAAGGGCAGGGGTTGGTAATTCACCCCTCCACTTT.

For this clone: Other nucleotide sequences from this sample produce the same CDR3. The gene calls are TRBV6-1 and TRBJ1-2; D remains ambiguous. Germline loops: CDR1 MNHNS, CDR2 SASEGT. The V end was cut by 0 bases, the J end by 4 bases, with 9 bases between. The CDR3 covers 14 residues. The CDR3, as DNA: TGTGCCAGCAGTGAAGCTGGGCAGATCTATGGCTACACCTTC. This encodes CASSEAGQIYGYTF.

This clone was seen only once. This CDR3 is CASRLDFGNTIYF. The DNA of the CDR3 is TGCGCCAGCCGCCTTGATTTCGGAAACACCATATATTTT. The chain carries TRBV5-1 and TRBJ1-3; D is ambiguous. V dropped 7 bases and J dropped 4 bases, with 12 bases sitting between them. The CDR3 consists of 13 residues. Per the germline V gene, CDR1 is SGHRS and CDR2 is YFSETQ.

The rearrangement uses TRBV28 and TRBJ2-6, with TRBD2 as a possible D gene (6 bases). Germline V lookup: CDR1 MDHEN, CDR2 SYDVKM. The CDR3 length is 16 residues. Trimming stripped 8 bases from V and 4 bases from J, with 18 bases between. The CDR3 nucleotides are TGTGCCAGCGTAAGGCCTGGGGGGACCGGGGCCAACGTCCTGACTTTC. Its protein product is CASVRPGGTGANVLTF.

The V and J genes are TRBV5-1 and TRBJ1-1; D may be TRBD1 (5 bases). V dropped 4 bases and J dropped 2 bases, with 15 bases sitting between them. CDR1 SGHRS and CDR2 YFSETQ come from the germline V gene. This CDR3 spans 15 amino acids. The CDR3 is CASSPGTDLNTEAFF. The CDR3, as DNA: TGCGCCAGCAGCCCAGGGACGGATTTAAACACTGAAGCTTTCTTT.

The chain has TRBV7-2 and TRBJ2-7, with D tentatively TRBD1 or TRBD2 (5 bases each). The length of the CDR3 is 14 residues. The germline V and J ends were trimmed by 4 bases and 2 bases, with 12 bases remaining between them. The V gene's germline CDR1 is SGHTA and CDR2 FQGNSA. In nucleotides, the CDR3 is TGTGCCAGCAGCTCCGGGGCTGAAGCCTACGAGCAGTACTTC. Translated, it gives CASSSGAEAYEQYF.

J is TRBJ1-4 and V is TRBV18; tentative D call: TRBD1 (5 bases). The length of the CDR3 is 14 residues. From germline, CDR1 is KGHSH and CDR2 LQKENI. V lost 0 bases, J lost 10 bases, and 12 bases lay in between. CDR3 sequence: CASSPPGRDGKLFF. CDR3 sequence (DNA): TGTGCCAGCTCACCACCCGGCAGGGACGGAAAACTGTTTTTT.

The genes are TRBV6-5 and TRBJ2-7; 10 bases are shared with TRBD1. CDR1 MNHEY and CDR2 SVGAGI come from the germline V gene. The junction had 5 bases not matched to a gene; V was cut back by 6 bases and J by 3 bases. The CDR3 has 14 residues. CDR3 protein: CASRTGTGDYEQYF. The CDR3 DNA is TGTGCCAGCAGAACCGGGACAGGGGACTACGAGCAGTACTTC.

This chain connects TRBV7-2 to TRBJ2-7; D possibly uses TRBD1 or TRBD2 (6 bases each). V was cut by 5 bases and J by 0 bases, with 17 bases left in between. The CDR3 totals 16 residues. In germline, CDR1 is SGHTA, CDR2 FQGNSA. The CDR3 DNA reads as TGTGCCAGCAGCGAGTGGGGGGCTTTAAGCTCCTACGAGCAGTACTTC. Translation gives CASSEWGALSSYEQYF.

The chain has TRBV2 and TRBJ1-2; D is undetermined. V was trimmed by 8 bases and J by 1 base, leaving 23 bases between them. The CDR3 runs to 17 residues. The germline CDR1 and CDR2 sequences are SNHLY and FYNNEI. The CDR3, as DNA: TGTGCCAGCCGATATCGCTTTTCGTGGCAGCTTAACTATGGCTACACCTTC. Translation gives CASRYRFSWQLNYGYTF.

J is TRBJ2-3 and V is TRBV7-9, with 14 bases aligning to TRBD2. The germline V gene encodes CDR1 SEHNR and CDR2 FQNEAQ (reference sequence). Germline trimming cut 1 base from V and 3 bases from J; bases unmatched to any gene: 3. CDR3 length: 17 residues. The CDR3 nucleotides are TGTGCCAGCAGCTTAGTGGGGACTAGCGGGGGAACAGATACGCAGTATTTT. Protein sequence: CASSLVGTSGGTDTQYF.